The 2 T cell receptor beta chains below come from one sample, sequenced in a study of OX40 agonist ivuxolimab in advanced cancers. Only in-frame clones appear in the TCRdb table, and some are missing; sequencing was by immunoSEQ multiplex PCR. The sample lists 70,000 to 95,000 clones, about 93% occurring once. The input for sequencing was CD4+ or CD8+ T cells sorted from blood, taken in a trial of the OX40 agonist ivuxolimab. All receptors come from an adult with an advanced solid tumor such as melanoma, head and neck, liver or kidney cancer.

This chain joins TRBV5-8 and TRBJ2-7; D is unresolved. The CDR3 is made up of 14 amino acids. The germline CDR1 and CDR2 sequences are SGHTS and YDEGEE. Trimming stripped 0 bases from V and 2 bases from J, with 9 bases between. For the CDR3, the DNA is TGTGCCAGCAGCTTGGAGCCACCTCCCTACGAGCAGTACTTC. Residues: CASSLEPPPYEQYF.

The chain links TRBV7-9 to TRBJ2-3, with 8 bases aligning to TRBD1. This CDR3 has 17 residues. CDR1 and CDR2 (germline): SEHNR, FQNEAQ (reference sequence). V was pared by 5 bases and J by 2 bases, with 12 bases of the junction left unmatched. CDR3 in amino acids: CASSPRQGSGITDTQYF. CDR3 nucleotide sequence: TGTGCCAGCAGCCCCAGACAGGGGAGCGGTATCACAGATACGCAGTATTTT.